This T cell receptor beta chain was recovered during a study of blood T cell repertoires in COVID-19. On the study more broadly: Samples representing acute and convalescent COVID-19 were sourced from the United States, Italy and Spain. PBMCs, B-cell-depleted T cells, or T cells provided the cDNA or gDNA that made up the material.

Patients in Seattle were enrolled during active infection, then followed longitudinally. Authors' processing steps: Estimated nucleated cell counts came from reference gene primer amplification. Generated by immunoSEQ multiplex PCR, the TCRdb table keeps only in-frame clones and is missing some. V, J and clone size were drawn from that table, and D and trimming were deduced from the DNA. The profile covers around 370,000 clones, with around 87% appearing a single time and about 6.3% taken by the ten largest. The germline V gene has CDR1 ENHRY and CDR2 SYGVKD. The CDR3 extends over 16 amino acids. Trimming left V 2 bases short and J 0 bases short, with 13 bases between.

Material: peripheral blood. This receptor was obtained from a woman between 50 and 59 years old with COVID-19, enrolled during active disease. The chain couples TRBV10-3 to TRBJ1-1; D perhaps matches TRBD1 (6 bases). The CDR3: CAISETPDRLNTEAFF. CDR3 in DNA: TGTGCCATCAGTGAGACCCCCGACAGGCTGAACACTGAAGCTTTCTTT.